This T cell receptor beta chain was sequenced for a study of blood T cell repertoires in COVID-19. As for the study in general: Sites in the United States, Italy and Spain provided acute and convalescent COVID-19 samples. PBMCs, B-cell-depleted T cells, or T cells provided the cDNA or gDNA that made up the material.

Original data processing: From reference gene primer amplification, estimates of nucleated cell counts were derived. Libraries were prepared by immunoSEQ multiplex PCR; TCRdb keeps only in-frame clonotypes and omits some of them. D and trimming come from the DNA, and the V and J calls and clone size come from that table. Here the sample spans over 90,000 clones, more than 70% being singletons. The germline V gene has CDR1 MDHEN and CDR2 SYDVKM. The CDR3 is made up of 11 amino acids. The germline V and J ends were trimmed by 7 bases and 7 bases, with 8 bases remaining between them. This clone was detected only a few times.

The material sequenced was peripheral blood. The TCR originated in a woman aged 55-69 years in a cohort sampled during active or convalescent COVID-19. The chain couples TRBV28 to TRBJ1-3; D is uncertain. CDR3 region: CASTAFNTIYF. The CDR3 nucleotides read TGTGCCAGCACCGCGTTCAACACCATATATTTT.